This paragraph reports one T cell receptor (beta chain). As yet, its antigen is unknown. Treatment meaning: roughly 19 received Ad26.COV2.S at low or high dose, single or two shots; several received placebo; per-sample allocation not given. Samples were taken on day 63 after the first vaccine or placebo injection. As its vector, the vaccine had Ad26, which expressed Wuhan-strain SARS-CoV-2 spike. This sample is part of a study of Ad26.COV2.S vaccination and SARS-CoV-2 variants. Across the whole study: Enrolled in COV1001, the donor was in the Ad26.COV2.S trial arm, which received the vaccine. Ad26.COV2.S, an intramuscular injection, was given once or twice 56 days apart. General study points: Analytic work on TCR breadth and depth might have understated the full extent of total T cell responses.

Germline CDR1 reads MNHEY; CDR2 reads SVGAGI. The CDR3 loop spans 11 amino acids. Between the trimmed V and J ends, which lost 6 bases and 9 bases, there was a span of 9 bases. Only in-frame clones appear in the TCRdb table, and some are missing; sequencing was by immunoSEQ multiplex PCR. The sample consists of 350,000 to 400,000 clones, approximately 91% of them appearing once. The V and J genes are TRBV6-5 and TRBJ2-1; D may be TRBD2 (6 bases). This specimen consisted of peripheral blood, obtained in a trial of Ad26.COV2.S vaccine versus placebo. The sequence came from a person between 18 and 59 years old who received the Ad26.COV2.S COVID-19 vaccine or a placebo. The CDR3 spells CASRGGGEQFF. The CDR3 region has the DNA TGTGCCAGCAGGGGAGGAGGTGAGCAGTTCTTC.